This paragraph reports one T cell receptor (beta chain). The study recruited people aged about 18 to 90 years across approximately 24 US areas. These data originate in a study of blood T cell repertoires in COVID-19. On the study more broadly: The samples span acute and convalescent COVID-19 from the United States, Italy and Spain.

V was clipped by 7 bases and J by 2 bases; unmatched bases: 5. Germline V gene lookup returns CDR1 MNHEY and CDR2 SVGAGI. This CDR3 contains 15 residues. Here immunoSEQ multiplex PCR was the method, and the copy in TCRdb shows in-frame clones only, minus some. The table shows approximately 210,000 clones, with approximately 80% occurring only once. The sequenced sample consisted of PBMCs or T cells enriched from blood (not recorded which). The rearrangement links TRBV6-5 to TRBJ1-5; TRBD1 aligns across 10 bases. The TCR originated in a woman in her sixties who had recovered from COVID-19. In nucleotides, the CDR3 is TGTGCCAGCAAAAGACAGGGGGCGGGCAATCAGCCCCAGCATTTT. Translation: CASKRQGAGNQPQHF.